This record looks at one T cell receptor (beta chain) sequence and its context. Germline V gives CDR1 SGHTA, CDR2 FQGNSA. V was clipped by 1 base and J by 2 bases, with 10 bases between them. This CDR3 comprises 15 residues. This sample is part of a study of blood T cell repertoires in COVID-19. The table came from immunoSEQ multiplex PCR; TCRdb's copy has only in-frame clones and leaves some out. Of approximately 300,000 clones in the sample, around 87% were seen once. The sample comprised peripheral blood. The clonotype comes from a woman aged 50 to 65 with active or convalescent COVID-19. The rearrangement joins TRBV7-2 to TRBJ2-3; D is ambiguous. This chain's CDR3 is CASSLVLSDTDTQYF. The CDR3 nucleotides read TGTGCCAGCAGCTTAGTGCTAAGTGACACAGATACGCAGTATTTT.